This TCR beta chain was captured in a study of blood T cell repertoires in COVID-19. The method was immunoSEQ multiplex PCR; TCRdb's version includes in-frame clones alone and lacks a portion of them. The sample has about 110,000 clones, about 93% seen once. Germline loops: CDR1 GTSNPN, CDR2 SVGIG (reference sequence). The CDR3 sequence is 15 residues long. V shed 3 bases and J shed 4 bases, with 13 bases lying between them. Sequencing was carried out using peripheral blood. The V gene is TRBV30, the J gene TRBJ1-6; D remains unclear. This receptor was identified in a woman in her twenties or thirties with acute or convalescent COVID-19. DNA for the CDR3: TGTGCCTGGAGGCCCACAGTGATTTATAATTCACCCCTCCACTTT. The encoded protein is CAWRPTVIYNSPLHF. Full variable domain (missing parts from reference TRBV30 and TRBJ1-6): SQTIHQWPATLVQPVGSPLSLECTVEGTSNPNLYWYRQAAGRGLQLLFYSVGIGQISSEVPQNLSASRPQDRQFILSSKKLLLSDSGFYLCAWRPTVIYNSPLHFGNGTRLTVT.